This T cell receptor beta chain derives from a study of identical twins. This clonotype was observed a handful of times. Its specificity is not known. Through template switching, a universal primer site was introduced, and the cDNA contained unique molecular identifiers. TCRdb re-analysed the 5' RACE reads in MiXCR, keeping a single row per CDR3 protein. This repertoire shows some 710,000 distinct CDR3 sequences, 6.1% found once; its top ten account for under 2%. Whole-study results and caveats: Where out-of-frame alpha sequences were twin-shared, they showed excess low generation probability. Invariant MAIT and iNKT cells could partly confound zero-insertion analyses. High-abundance cord blood beta clonotypes had fewer insertions; memory repertoires showed none.

This CDR3 contains 15 residues. Germline values: CDR1 LNHDA, CDR2 SQIVND (reference sequence). Deletions cut 6 bases from V and 0 bases from J, with 15 bases between. The chain links TRBV19 to TRBJ2-7; D gene uncertain. This clonotype was sampled from a man aged 18 to 35 in good health. The material sequenced was naive T cells sorted from blood. CDR3 DNA: TGTGCCAGTAGCCGTTTACGAGCTAGCTCCTACGAGCAGTACTTC. Amino acids: CASSRLRASSYEQYF. The variable domain in full, with the rest retrieved from reference TRBV19 and TRBJ2-7, is DGGITQSPKYLFRKEGQNVTLSCEQNLNHDAMYWYRQDPGQGLRLIYYSQIVNDFQKGDIAEGYSVSREKKESFPLTVTSAQKNPTAFYLCASSRLRASSYEQYFGPGTRLTVT.